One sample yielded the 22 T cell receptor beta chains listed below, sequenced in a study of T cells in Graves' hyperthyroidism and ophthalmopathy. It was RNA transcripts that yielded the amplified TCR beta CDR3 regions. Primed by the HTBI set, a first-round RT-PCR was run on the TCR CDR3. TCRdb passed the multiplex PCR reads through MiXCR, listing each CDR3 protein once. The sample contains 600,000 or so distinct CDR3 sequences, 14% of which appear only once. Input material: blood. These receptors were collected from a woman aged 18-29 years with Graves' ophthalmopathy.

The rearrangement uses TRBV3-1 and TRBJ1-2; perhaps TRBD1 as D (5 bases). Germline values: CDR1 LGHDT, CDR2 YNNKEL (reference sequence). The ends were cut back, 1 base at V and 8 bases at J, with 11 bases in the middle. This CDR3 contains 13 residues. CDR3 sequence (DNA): TGTGCCAGCAGCCAAGCGGGGGAAGGCGGCTACACCTTC. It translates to CASSQAGEGGYTF.

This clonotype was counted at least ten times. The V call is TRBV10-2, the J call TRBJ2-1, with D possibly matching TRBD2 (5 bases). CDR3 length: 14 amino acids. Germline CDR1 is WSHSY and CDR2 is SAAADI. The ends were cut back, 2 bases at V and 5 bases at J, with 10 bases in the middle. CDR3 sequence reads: CASSETSPHNEQFF. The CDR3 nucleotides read TGCGCCAGCAGTGAGACTAGTCCACACAATGAGCAGTTCTTC.

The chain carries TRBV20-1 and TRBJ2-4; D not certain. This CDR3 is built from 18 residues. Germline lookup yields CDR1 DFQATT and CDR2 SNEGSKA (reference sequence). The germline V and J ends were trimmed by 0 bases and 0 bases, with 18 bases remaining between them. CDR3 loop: CSARDRLDDNLAKNIQYF. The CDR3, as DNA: TGCAGTGCTAGAGATCGGCTGGACGATAATCTAGCCAAAAACATTCAGTACTTC.

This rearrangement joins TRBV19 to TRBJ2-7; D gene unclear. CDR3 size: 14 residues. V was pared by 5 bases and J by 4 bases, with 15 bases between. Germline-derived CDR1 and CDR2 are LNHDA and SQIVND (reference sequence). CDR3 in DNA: TGTGCCAGTAGTCCCCGAGAAAGGCCGTACGAGCAGTACTTC. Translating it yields CASSPRERPYEQYF. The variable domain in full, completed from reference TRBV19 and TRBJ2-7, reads DGGITQSPKYLFRKEGQNVTLSCEQNLNHDAMYWYRQDPGQGLRLIYYSQIVNDFQKGDIAEGYSVSREKKESFPLTVTSAQKNPTAFYLCASSPRERPYEQYFGPGTRLTVT.

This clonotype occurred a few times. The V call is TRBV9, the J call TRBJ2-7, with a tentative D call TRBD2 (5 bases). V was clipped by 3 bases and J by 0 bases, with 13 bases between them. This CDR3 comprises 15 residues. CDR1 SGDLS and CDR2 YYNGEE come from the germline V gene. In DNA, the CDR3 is TGTGCCAGCAGCGCCAGCGGAGGCCCCTCCTACGAGCAGTACTTC. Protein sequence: CASSASGGPSYEQYF.

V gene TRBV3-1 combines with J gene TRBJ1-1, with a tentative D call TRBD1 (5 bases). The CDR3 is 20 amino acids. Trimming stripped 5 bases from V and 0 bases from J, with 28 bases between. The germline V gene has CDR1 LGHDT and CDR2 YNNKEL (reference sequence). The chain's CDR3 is CASSSSNQGGSQILNTEAFF. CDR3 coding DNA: TGTGCCAGCAGCAGTTCTAATCAGGGAGGTTCACAGATTCTGAACACTGAAGCTTTCTTT.

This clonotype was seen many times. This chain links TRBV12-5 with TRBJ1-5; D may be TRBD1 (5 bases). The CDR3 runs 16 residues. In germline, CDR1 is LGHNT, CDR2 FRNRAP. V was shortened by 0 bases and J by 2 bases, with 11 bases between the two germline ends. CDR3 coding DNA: TGTGCTAGTGGTTTGGTCCGTTCGGGGGGCAATCAGCCCCAGCATTTT. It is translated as CASGLVRSGGNQPQHF.

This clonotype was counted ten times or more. The CDR3 DNA sequence: TGTGCCAGCAGTTCCATACTAGCGGGAGAGGGTAATGAGCAGTTCTTC. This translates into CASSSILAGEGNEQFF. The chain uses TRBV6-2 or TRBV6-3 and TRBJ2-1, with TRBD2 matching over 11 bases. V was clipped by 4 bases and J by 7 bases; unmatched bases: 9. Per the germline V gene, CDR1 is MNHEY and CDR2 is SVGEGT. This CDR3 contains 16 residues.

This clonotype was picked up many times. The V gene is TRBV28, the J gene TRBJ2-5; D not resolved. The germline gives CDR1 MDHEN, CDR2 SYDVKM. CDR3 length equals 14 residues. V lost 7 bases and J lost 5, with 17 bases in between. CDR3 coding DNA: TGTGCCAGCACCCTTACCGTGGGAAGGGAGACCCAGTACTTC. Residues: CASTLTVGRETQYF.

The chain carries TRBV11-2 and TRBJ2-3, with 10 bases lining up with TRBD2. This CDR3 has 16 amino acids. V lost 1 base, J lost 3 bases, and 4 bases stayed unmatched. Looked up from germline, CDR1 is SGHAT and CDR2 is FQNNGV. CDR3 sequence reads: CASSLVTSGTTDTQYF. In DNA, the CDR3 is TGTGCCAGCAGCTTAGTCACTAGCGGGACTACAGATACGCAGTATTTT.

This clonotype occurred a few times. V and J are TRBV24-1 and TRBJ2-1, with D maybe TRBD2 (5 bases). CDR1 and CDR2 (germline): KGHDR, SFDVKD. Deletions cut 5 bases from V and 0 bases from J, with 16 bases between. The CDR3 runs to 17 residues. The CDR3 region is CATSGTTEVSSYNEQFF. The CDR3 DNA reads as TGTGCCACCAGTGGCACCACGGAGGTTAGCTCCTACAATGAGCAGTTCTTC.

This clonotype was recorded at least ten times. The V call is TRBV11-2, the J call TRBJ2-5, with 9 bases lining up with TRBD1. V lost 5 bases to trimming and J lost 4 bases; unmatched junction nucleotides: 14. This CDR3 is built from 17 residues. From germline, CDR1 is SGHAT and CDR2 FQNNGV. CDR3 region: CASSLRPGTGTRETQYF. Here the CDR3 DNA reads TGTGCCAGCAGCCTACGACCCGGGACAGGGACGAGAGAGACCCAGTACTTC.

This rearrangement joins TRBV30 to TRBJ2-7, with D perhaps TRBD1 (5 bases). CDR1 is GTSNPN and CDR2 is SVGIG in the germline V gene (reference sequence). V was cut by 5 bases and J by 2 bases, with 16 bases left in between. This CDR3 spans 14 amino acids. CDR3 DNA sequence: TGTGCCTGGGATACAGGAATCCCTACCTACGAGCAGTACTTC. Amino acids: CAWDTGIPTYEQYF.

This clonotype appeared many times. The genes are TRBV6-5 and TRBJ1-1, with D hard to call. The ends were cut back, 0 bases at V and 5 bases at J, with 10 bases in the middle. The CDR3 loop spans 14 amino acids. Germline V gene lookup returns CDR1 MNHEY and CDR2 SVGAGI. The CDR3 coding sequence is TGTGCCAGCAGTTACTCAGCGGGTTTGACTGAAGCTTTCTTT. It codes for CASSYSAGLTEAFF.

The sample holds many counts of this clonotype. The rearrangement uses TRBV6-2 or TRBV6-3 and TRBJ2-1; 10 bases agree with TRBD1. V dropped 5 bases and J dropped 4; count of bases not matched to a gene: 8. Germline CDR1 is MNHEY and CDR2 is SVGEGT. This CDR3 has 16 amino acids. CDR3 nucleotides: TGTGCCAGCAGTGACCCGGGACAGGGGATTTACAATGAGCAGTTCTTC. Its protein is CASSDPGQGIYNEQFF.

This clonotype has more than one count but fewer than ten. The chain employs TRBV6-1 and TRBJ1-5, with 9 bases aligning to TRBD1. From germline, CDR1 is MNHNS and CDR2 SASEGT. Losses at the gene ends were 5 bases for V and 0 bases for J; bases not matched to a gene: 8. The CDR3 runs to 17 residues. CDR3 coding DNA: TGTGCCAGCAGTAGGACAGGGGATCCCTATAGCAATCAGCCCCAGCATTTT. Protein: CASSRTGDPYSNQPQHF.

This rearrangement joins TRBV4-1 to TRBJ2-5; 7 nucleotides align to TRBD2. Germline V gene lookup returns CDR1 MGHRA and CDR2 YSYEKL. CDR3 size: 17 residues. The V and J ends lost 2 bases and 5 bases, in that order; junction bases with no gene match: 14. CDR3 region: CASSQLSRQGGRETQYF. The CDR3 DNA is TGCGCCAGCAGCCAATTATCCAGGCAGGGAGGGCGGGAGACCCAGTACTTC.

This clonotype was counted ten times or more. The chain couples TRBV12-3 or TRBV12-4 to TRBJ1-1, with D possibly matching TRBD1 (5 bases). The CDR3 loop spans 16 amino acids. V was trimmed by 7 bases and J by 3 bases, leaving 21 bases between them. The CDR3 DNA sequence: TGTGCCAGCACCGGGAGCCAGGGAGTTGTGGACACTGAAGCTTTCTTT. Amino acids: CASTGSQGVVDTEAFF.

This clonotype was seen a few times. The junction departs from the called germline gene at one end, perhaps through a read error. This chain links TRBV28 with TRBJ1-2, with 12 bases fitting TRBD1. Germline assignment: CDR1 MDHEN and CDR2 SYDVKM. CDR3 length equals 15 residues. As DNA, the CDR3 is TGTGCCGGCAGCCCGGGACAGGGGGCGTTCTATGGCTACACCTTC. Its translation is CAGSPGQGAFYGYTF.

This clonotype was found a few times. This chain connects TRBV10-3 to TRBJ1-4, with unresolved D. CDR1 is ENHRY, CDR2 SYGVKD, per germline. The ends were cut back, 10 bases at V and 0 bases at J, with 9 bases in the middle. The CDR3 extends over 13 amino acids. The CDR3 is CATQVATNEKLFF. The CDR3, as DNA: TGTGCCACCCAGGTTGCAACTAATGAAAAACTGTTTTTT.

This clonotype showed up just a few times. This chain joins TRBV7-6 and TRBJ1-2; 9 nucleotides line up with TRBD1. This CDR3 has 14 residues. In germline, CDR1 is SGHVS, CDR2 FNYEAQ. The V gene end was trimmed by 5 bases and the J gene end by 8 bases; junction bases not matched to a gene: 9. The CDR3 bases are TGTGCCAGCAGCCGAGGACAGGGGTCGGGCGGCTACACCTTC. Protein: CASSRGQGSGGYTF.

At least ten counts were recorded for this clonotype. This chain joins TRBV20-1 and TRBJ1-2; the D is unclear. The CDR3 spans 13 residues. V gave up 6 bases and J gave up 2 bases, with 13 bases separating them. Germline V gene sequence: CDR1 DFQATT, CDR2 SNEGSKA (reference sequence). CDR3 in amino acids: CSAILPGNYGYTF. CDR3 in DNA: TGCAGTGCGATACTCCCAGGAAACTATGGCTACACCTTC.